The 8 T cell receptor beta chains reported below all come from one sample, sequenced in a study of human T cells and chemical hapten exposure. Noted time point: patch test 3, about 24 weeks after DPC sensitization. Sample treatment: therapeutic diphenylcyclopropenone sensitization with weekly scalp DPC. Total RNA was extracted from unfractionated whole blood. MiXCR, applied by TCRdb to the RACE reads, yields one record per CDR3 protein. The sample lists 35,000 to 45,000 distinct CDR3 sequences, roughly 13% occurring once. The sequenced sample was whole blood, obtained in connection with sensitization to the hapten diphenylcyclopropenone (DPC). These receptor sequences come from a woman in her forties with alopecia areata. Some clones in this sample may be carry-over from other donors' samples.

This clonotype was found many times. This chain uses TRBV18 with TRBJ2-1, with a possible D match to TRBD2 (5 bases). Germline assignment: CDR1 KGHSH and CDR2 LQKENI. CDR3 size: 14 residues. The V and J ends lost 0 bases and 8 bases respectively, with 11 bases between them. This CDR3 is CASSPPSVSDEQFF. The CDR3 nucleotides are TGTGCCAGCTCACCACCTAGCGTCAGTGATGAGCAGTTCTTC.

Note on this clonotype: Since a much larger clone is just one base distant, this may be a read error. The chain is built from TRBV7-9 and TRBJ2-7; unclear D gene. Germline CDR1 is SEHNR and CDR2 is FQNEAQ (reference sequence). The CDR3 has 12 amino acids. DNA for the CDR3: TGTGCCGGCAGCTTGACTGTATACGAGCAGTACTTC. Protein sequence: CAGSLTVYEQYF.

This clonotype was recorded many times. The CDR3 region is CASRIANEQYF. The CDR3 DNA reads as TGTGCCAGCAGAATAGCGAACGAGCAGTACTTC. The chain joins TRBV28 to TRBJ2-7, with D perhaps matching TRBD2 (5 bases). Germline V CDR1 and CDR2: MDHEN, SYDVKM. Trimming removed 6 bases from V and 5 bases from J, with 8 bases in between. This CDR3 has 11 amino acids.

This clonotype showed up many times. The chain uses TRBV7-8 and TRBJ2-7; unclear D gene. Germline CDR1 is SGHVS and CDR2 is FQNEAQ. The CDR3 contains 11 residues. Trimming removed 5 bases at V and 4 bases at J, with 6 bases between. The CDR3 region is CASSPRYEQYF. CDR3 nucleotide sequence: TGTGCCAGCAGCCCGAGGTACGAGCAGTACTTC.

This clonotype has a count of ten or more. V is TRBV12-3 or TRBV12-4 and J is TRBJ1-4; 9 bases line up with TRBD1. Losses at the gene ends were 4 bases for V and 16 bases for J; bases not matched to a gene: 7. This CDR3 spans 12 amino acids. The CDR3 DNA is TGTGCCAGCAGTTCCTTGGGACAGGGCCCGTTTTTT. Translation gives CASSSLGQGPFF.

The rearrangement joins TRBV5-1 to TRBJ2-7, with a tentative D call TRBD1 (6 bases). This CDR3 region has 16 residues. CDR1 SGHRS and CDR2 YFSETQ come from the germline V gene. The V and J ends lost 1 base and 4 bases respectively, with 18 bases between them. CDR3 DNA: TGCGCCAGCAGCTTGACCGTAGCCAGGGGACCGTACGAGCAGTACTTC. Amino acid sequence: CASSLTVARGPYEQYF. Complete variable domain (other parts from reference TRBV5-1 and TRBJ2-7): KAGVTQTPRYLIKTRGQQVTLSCSPISGHRSVSWYQQTPGQGLQFLFEYFSETQRNKGNFPGRFSGRQFSNSRSEMNVSTLELGDSALYLCASSLTVARGPYEQYFGPGTRLTVT.

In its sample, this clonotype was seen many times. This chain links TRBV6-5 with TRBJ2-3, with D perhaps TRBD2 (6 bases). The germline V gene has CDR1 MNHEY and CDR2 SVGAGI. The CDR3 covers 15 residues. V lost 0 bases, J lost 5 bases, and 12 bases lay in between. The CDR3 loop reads CASSYSGRGEDTQYF. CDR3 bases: TGTGCCAGCAGTTACTCAGGGCGGGGTGAAGATACGCAGTATTTT.

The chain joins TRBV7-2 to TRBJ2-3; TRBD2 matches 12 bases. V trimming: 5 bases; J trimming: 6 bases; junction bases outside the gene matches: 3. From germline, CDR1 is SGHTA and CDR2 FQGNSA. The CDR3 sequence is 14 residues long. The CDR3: CASSPGTSGDTQYF. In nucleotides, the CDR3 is TGTGCCAGCAGCCCCGGGACTAGCGGGGATACGCAGTATTTT.